The 13 T cell receptor beta chains given below trace back to one sample, sequenced in a study of blood T cell repertoires in COVID-19. TCRdb keeps only in-frame clones here, not all; method: immunoSEQ multiplex PCR. The sample lists about 80,000 clones, around 77% occurring once. What was sequenced was peripheral blood. The source of these receptors is a man in his 70s with active or convalescent COVID-19.

V is TRBV19 and J is TRBJ2-5; 9 bases line up with TRBD1. The CDR3 is made up of 16 amino acids. With 8 bases clipped from V and 1 base from J, the junction kept 11 bases outside the gene matches. The germline V gene encodes CDR1 LNHDA and CDR2 SQIVND (reference sequence). The CDR3 is CASADRGGVGQETQYF. The CDR3 DNA reads as TGTGCCAGTGCGGACAGGGGAGGAGTGGGCCAAGAGACCCAGTACTTC. Combining the CDR3 with reference TRBV19 and TRBJ2-5 gives the whole variable domain DGGITQSPKYLFRKEGQNVTLSCEQNLNHDAMYWYRQDPGQGLRLIYYSQIVNDFQKGDIAEGYSVSREKKESFPLTVTSAQKNPTAFYLCASADRGGVGQETQYFGPGTRLLVL.

V usage is TRBV5-1 and J usage is TRBJ1-6; 8 nucleotides match TRBD1. V lost 2 bases to trimming and J lost 5 bases; unmatched junction nucleotides: 3. The length of the CDR3 is 15 residues. Germline V lookup: CDR1 SGHRS, CDR2 YFSETQ. The CDR3 DNA is TGCGCCAGCAGCTTAAGGGGACAGGATAATTCACCCCTCCACTTT. It specifies CASSLRGQDNSPLHF. The full variable domain, in which reference TRBV5-1 and TRBJ1-6 provide the parts outside the CDR3, is KAGVTQTPRYLIKTRGQQVTLSCSPISGHRSVSWYQQTPGQGLQFLFEYFSETQRNKGNFPGRFSGRQFSNSRSEMNVSTLELGDSALYLCASSLRGQDNSPLHFGNGTRLTVT.

A few counts support this clone. The chain recombines TRBV9 with TRBJ1-1; 12 nucleotides line up with TRBD1. Trimming took 4 bases from V and 7 from J; bases not matched to a gene: 8. The CDR3 covers 15 residues. The V gene's germline CDR1 is SGDLS and CDR2 YYNGEE. This CDR3 reads CASSPRDRGQIEAFF. The CDR3, as DNA: TGTGCCAGCAGCCCCCGGGACAGGGGGCAGATTGAAGCTTTCTTT.

This clone was seen more than once but under ten times. The J gene is TRBJ1-2, the V gene TRBV7-9; 7 nucleotides match TRBD1. The CDR3 runs to 16 residues. V lost 7 bases and J lost 1; bases outside the gene matches: 12. The germline V gene encodes CDR1 SEHNR and CDR2 FQNEAQ (reference sequence). The CDR3 loop reads CASNTLRDSFNYGYTF. Written as DNA, the CDR3 is TGTGCCAGCAACACCCTGAGGGACAGCTTTAACTATGGCTACACCTTC.

The chain couples TRBV5-4 to TRBJ2-7; D possibly corresponds to TRBD2 (6 bases). Looked up from germline, CDR1 is SGHNT and CDR2 is YYREEE (reference sequence). V was cut by 3 bases and J by 3 bases, with 13 bases left in between. CDR3 length: 14 amino acids. The DNA for the CDR3 is TGTGCCAGCAGCTCCCAAAGCGGGCTCTACGAGCAGTACTTC. This gives the protein CASSSQSGLYEQYF.

This clone was counted a few times. The chain carries TRBV27 and TRBJ1-6; TRBD1 matches 9 bases. V was clipped by 3 bases and J by 6 bases; unmatched bases: 3. This CDR3 comprises 15 residues. CDR1 and CDR2 (germline): MNHEY, SMNVEV (reference sequence). The CDR3 sequence: CASSFETGGNSPLHF. CDR3 DNA sequence: TGTGCCAGCAGTTTTGAGACAGGGGGTAATTCACCCCTCCACTTT.

The chain couples TRBV19 to TRBJ1-2; 7 bases match TRBD1. The CDR3 runs 17 residues. V dropped 0 bases and J dropped 5; count of bases not matched to a gene: 12. Germline assignment: CDR1 LNHDA and CDR2 SQIVND (reference sequence). CDR3 protein: CASSIDRRDSFQYGYTF. In DNA, the CDR3 is TGTGCCAGTAGTATAGATCGCCGGGACAGCTTCCAATATGGCTACACCTTC.

The CDR3 DNA follows: TGCAGCGTTGGCAGGGAGGGGGAGACCCAGTACTTC. Translation: CSVGREGETQYF. J is TRBJ2-5 and V is TRBV29-1; 7 bases match TRBD2. Germline V gene lookup returns CDR1 SQVTM and CDR2 ANQGSEA. The CDR3 runs 12 residues. Germline trimming cut 4 bases from V and 5 bases from J; bases unmatched to any gene: 4.

CDR3 sequence (DNA): TGTGCCAGCCAAGCGGGGGTTGGCGGGGAGCTGTTTTTT. This gives the protein CASQAGVGGELFF. The chain is built from TRBV9 and TRBJ2-2; 8 nucleotides line up with TRBD2. With V trimmed by 7 bases and J by 7 bases, 6 bases remained unmatched. This CDR3 spans 13 amino acids. The V gene's germline CDR1 is SGDLS and CDR2 YYNGEE.

This chain links TRBV7-9 with TRBJ1-4; 10 nucleotides match TRBD1. V lost 5 bases, J lost 9 bases, and 12 bases stayed unmatched. The CDR3 contains 16 residues. Germline-derived CDR1 and CDR2 are SEHNR and FQNEAQ (reference sequence). CDR3 sequence reads: CASSLLGGTGVKKLFF. The CDR3, as DNA: TGTGCCAGCAGCCTTTTAGGCGGGACAGGGGTAAAAAAACTGTTTTTT.

This chain connects TRBV4-1 to TRBJ2-5, with TRBD2 as a possible D gene (7 bases). Trimming stripped 3 bases from V and 2 bases from J, with 16 bases between. In germline, CDR1 is MGHRA, CDR2 YSYEKL. This CDR3 is built from 16 residues. The CDR3 is CASSHQRGGGQETQYF. In DNA, the CDR3 is TGCGCCAGCAGCCATCAACGAGGGGGGGGACAAGAGACCCAGTACTTC.

The J gene is TRBJ1-5, the V gene TRBV20-1; D unresolved. The V end lost 3 bases, the J end lost 4 bases, and 4 bases lay between the germline ends. The CDR3 is 11 amino acids. The V gene's germline CDR1 is DFQATT and CDR2 SNEGSKA (reference sequence). The chain's CDR3 is CSASGNQPQHF. In DNA, the CDR3 is TGCAGTGCTAGCGGGAATCAGCCCCAGCATTTT.

The rearrangement joins TRBV5-6 to TRBJ1-2; maybe TRBD1 (5 bases). V was clipped by 5 bases and J by 3 bases, with 20 bases between them. This CDR3 is built from 16 residues. Germline CDR1 is SGHDT and CDR2 is YYEEEE. CDR3 in amino acids: CASSEGLREGDYGYTF. The CDR3 DNA is TGTGCCAGCAGTGAAGGCCTCAGGGAGGGAGACTATGGCTACACCTTC.